The 24 T cell receptor beta chains below come from one sample, sequenced in a study of T cells in narcolepsy. Data came from immunoSEQ multiplex PCR; TCRdb stores just in-frame clones and leaves some out. The sample gives around 19,000 clones, roughly 80% of which show up once; over 1.5% is in the top ten. The material sequenced was memory (CD45RA-) CD4+ T cells from blood. These receptors were taken from a human donor in good health.

This chain connects TRBV4-2 to TRBJ2-1; D unresolved. Germline loops: CDR1 LGHNA, CDR2 YNFKEQ. V lost 0 bases and J lost 2, with 5 bases in between. CDR3 length: 14 amino acids. As DNA, the CDR3 is TGTGCCAGCAGCCAAGATCAAGCCTACAATGAGCAGTTCTTC. This codes for CASSQDQAYNEQFF.

This clone has just a few counts. This chain connects TRBV10-3 to TRBJ1-4; D might be TRBD1 (6 bases). Trimming cost V 6 bases and J 5 bases, with 16 bases left between them. The CDR3 is 15 amino acids. Germline assignment: CDR1 ENHRY and CDR2 SYGVKD. The CDR3 here is CAISESGGPNEKLFF. CDR3 in DNA: TGTGCCATCAGCGAATCTGGGGGCCCAAATGAAAAACTGTTTTTT.

The gene calls are TRBV15 and TRBJ1-6, with D possibly TRBD1 on 5 matching bases. Germline V gene sequence: CDR1 LNHNV, CDR2 YYDKDF (reference sequence). This CDR3 has 12 amino acids. The ends were cut back, 3 bases at V and 10 bases at J, with 7 bases in the middle. The CDR3 loop reads CATSSDRSPLHF. In nucleotides, the CDR3 is TGTGCCACCAGCAGTGACAGATCACCCCTCCACTTT.

CDR3 residues: CASSELAGVGKNEQFF. In DNA, the CDR3 is TGTGCCAGCAGTGAACTTGCGGGAGTAGGGAAGAATGAGCAGTTCTTC. This sequence joins TRBV25-1 and TRBJ2-1; 7 bases fit TRBD2. From germline, CDR1 is MGHDK and CDR2 SYGVNS. The CDR3 contains 16 residues. V shed 2 bases, J shed 7 bases, and the junction held 11 bases outside the gene matches.

The gene calls are TRBV11-3 and TRBJ1-1, with no clear D. Per the germline V gene, CDR1 is SGHNT and CDR2 is YENEEA. V was pared by 4 bases and J by 8 bases, with 14 bases between. The CDR3 totals 13 residues. CDR3 bases: TGTGCCAGCAGCTACCAGAGGAGGTTCGAAGCTTTCTTT. Protein product: CASSYQRRFEAFF.

The chain couples TRBV30 to TRBJ1-4, with TRBD1 identical over 9 bases. V gave up 1 base and J gave up 9 bases; unmatched junction bases: 9. Germline CDR1 GTSNPN, CDR2 SVGIG (reference sequence). The CDR3 extends over 15 amino acids. CDR3 DNA sequence: TGTGCCTGGAGTGAGGACGGGACAGGGCCCAAAAAACTGTTTTTT. This sequence encodes CAWSEDGTGPKKLFF.

The gene calls are TRBV19 and TRBJ2-1; TRBD2 agrees at 10 bases. This CDR3 is 15 amino acids long. In germline, CDR1 is LNHDA, CDR2 SQIVND (reference sequence). After removal of 5 bases from V and 3 bases from J, the junction contained 4 bases not matched to a gene. In DNA form, the CDR3 reads TGTGCCAGTAGTCTCCGGACTAGCGGCTACAATGAGCAGTTCTTC. Its protein is CASSLRTSGYNEQFF.

This chain links TRBV15 with TRBJ2-3, with D unclear. Germline-derived CDR1 and CDR2 are LNHNV and YYDKDF (reference sequence). The CDR3 has 13 amino acids. The germline V and J ends were trimmed by 3 bases and 6 bases, with 10 bases remaining between them. CDR3 in amino acids: CATSSWAADTQYF. CDR3 coding DNA: TGTGCCACCAGCAGTTGGGCTGCGGATACGCAGTATTTT.

The chain has TRBV7-2 and TRBJ2-3; 9 bases are shared with TRBD1. The CDR3 loop spans 17 amino acids. Per the germline V gene, CDR1 is SGHTA and CDR2 is FQGNSA. Losses at the gene ends were 5 bases for V and 3 bases for J; bases not matched to a gene: 12. This chain's CDR3 is CASSRTSTQGATDTQYF. As DNA, the CDR3 is TGTGCCAGCAGCCGAACTTCAACACAGGGGGCTACAGATACGCAGTATTTT.

The chain joins TRBV27 to TRBJ1-1; D uncertain. The V gene's germline CDR1 is MNHEY and CDR2 SMNVEV (reference sequence). The CDR3 consists of 14 residues. Between the trimmed V and J ends, which lost 2 bases and 1 base, there was a span of 8 bases. CDR3 bases: TGTGCCAGCAGTTTAGGCTGGTCGAACACTGAAGCTTTCTTT. This encodes CASSLGWSNTEAFF.

Only one count was recorded for this clone. The chain carries TRBV11-3 and TRBJ2-3, with D possibly TRBD2 on 6 matching bases. The germline V and J ends were trimmed by 6 bases and 4 bases, with 14 bases remaining between them. In germline, CDR1 is SGHNT, CDR2 YENEEA. The CDR3 is made up of 14 amino acids. CDR3 coding DNA: TGTGCCAGCAGTTCCGTTGGGGGGTCAGATACGCAGTATTTT. Translated: CASSSVGGSDTQYF.

This sequence joins TRBV2 and TRBJ2-2; 9 bases map to TRBD2. CDR3 length equals 13 residues. CDR1 is SNHLY and CDR2 is FYNNEI in the germline V gene. V was pared by 8 bases and J by 7 bases, with 5 bases of the junction left unmatched. CDR3 sequence: CASEREEGGELFF. CDR3 nucleotides: TGTGCCAGCGAGCGGGAGGAGGGCGGGGAGCTGTTTTTT.

The rearrangement links TRBV5-1 to TRBJ1-1; D may be TRBD1 (6 bases). Between the trimmed V and J ends, which lost 2 bases and 5 bases, there was a span of 13 bases. CDR1 SGHRS and CDR2 YFSETQ come from the germline V gene. The CDR3 runs 14 residues. The CDR3 here is CASSFAGVGTEAFF. The CDR3 nucleotides are TGCGCCAGCAGCTTTGCAGGGGTTGGGACTGAAGCTTTCTTT.

This chain links TRBV4-3 with TRBJ2-1; D gene unclear. The V gene's germline CDR1 is LGHNA and CDR2 YSLEER. CDR3 length equals 15 residues. V was shortened by 0 bases and J by 2 bases, with 8 bases between the two germline ends. CDR3 bases: TGCGCCAGCAGCCAAGATTTGATGGCCTACAATGAGCAGTTCTTC. It yields the protein CASSQDLMAYNEQFF.

CDR3 bases: TGCGCCAGCAGTCCGCCCGGGACCCCTTGGCCCACCGGGGAGCTGTTTTTT. This sequence encodes CASSPPGTPWPTGELFF. The chain couples TRBV5-1 to TRBJ2-2; D is possibly TRBD1 or TRBD2 (5 bases each). Trimming shortened V by 5 bases and J by 4 bases, and 21 bases separated the two germline ends. The CDR3 is made up of 17 amino acids. Germline V gene data show CDR1 as SGHRS and CDR2 as YFSETQ.

The chain employs TRBV6-1 and TRBJ2-7; maybe TRBD2 (7 bases). V dropped 4 bases and J dropped 6 bases, with 19 bases sitting between them. Germline CDR1 and CDR2: MNHNS and SASEGT. The CDR3 extends over 15 amino acids. In nucleotides, the CDR3 is TGTGCCAGCAGTGGCGGAGGGGGGGAAGAACGCGAGCAGTACTTC. It codes for CASSGGGGEEREQYF.

The chain joins TRBV6-5 to TRBJ1-4, with TRBD1 as a possible D gene (6 bases). CDR1 is MNHEY and CDR2 is SVGAGI in the germline V gene. This CDR3 has 15 residues. The V end lost 5 bases, the J end lost 8 bases, and 18 bases lay between the germline ends. The CDR3 nucleotides read TGTGCCAGCAGTCAGTTTCAGGGGTTGGGCGAAAAACTGTTTTTT. Protein product: CASSQFQGLGEKLFF.

J is TRBJ2-3 and V is TRBV5-4; D perhaps matches TRBD2 (6 bases). CDR1 and CDR2 from the germline V gene are SGHNT and YYREEE (reference sequence). The CDR3 length is 15 residues. V was trimmed by 10 bases and J by 5 bases, leaving 23 bases between them. The CDR3 DNA follows: TGTGCCGGCCAGGACCGGAGGGCGCTAGAAGATACGCAGTATTTT. Translating it yields CAGQDRRALEDTQYF.

The chain uses TRBV5-6 and TRBJ2-7; possibly TRBD1 for D (5 bases). The germline V gene has CDR1 SGHDT and CDR2 YYEEEE. The CDR3 has 12 residues. With 1 base removed from V and 7 bases from J, the gap between germline ends came to 9 bases. CDR3 in DNA: TGTGCCAGCAGCTTGAAGGGGCGGGAGCAGTACTTC. Encoded protein: CASSLKGREQYF.

The rearrangement uses TRBV29-1 and TRBJ2-1, with no clear D. The CDR3 runs to 16 residues. Germline V gene lookup returns CDR1 SQVTM and CDR2 ANQGSEA. V was trimmed by 4 bases and J by 0 bases, leaving 16 bases between them. The CDR3 sequence: CSVVETGKVSYNEQFF. In DNA, the CDR3 is TGCAGCGTTGTCGAGACGGGTAAAGTCTCCTACAATGAGCAGTTCTTC.

This sequence joins TRBV5-1 and TRBJ2-3; D unresolved. V was cut by 0 bases and J by 6 bases, with 5 bases left in between. Germline V CDR1 and CDR2: SGHRS, YFSETQ. CDR3 length: 12 amino acids. This chain's CDR3 is CASSLVGDTQYF. The CDR3 DNA is TGCGCCAGCAGCTTGGTCGGGGATACGCAGTATTTT.

This clone was seen more than once but under ten times. This chain joins TRBV19 and TRBJ1-2; D gene unclear. The CDR3 is 14 residues long. The germline gives CDR1 LNHDA, CDR2 SQIVND (reference sequence). V lost 1 base and J lost 6, with 12 bases in between. CDR3 loop: CASSIAEQYHGYTF. The CDR3, as DNA: TGTGCCAGTAGTATAGCAGAACAGTACCATGGCTACACCTTC.

The chain couples TRBV4-2 to TRBJ1-1; 7 nucleotides match TRBD1. Germline V gene sequence: CDR1 LGHNA, CDR2 YNFKEQ. CDR3 length: 16 amino acids. V dropped 6 bases and J dropped 4; count of bases not matched to a gene: 14. CDR3 region: CASSFEGQGVGTEAFF. DNA for the CDR3: TGTGCCAGCAGTTTCGAGGGGCAGGGGGTTGGCACTGAAGCTTTCTTT.

The chain recombines TRBV27 with TRBJ2-7; D is unresolved. V lost 2 bases, J lost 1 base, and 6 bases lay in between. CDR3 length: 13 residues. CDR1 is MNHEY, CDR2 SMNVEV, per germline (reference sequence). CDR3 sequence: CASSLSVSYEQYF. CDR3 nucleotide sequence: TGTGCCAGCAGTTTAAGCGTGTCCTACGAGCAGTACTTC.